This T cell receptor (beta chain) was sequenced during a study of OX40 agonist ivuxolimab in advanced cancers. CDR1 SGHNT and CDR2 YYREEE come from the germline V gene (reference sequence). Trimming shortened V by 4 bases and J by 1 base, and 14 bases separated the two germline ends. This CDR3 spans 15 amino acids. Here immunoSEQ multiplex PCR was the method, and the copy in TCRdb shows in-frame clones only, minus some. The sample lists tens of thousands of clones; around four fifths were seen once. The source of this sequence is an adult with an advanced solid tumor such as melanoma, head and neck, liver or kidney cancer. The chain uses TRBV5-4 and TRBJ2-5; D is perhaps TRBD2 (6 bases). The sample was CD4+ or CD8+ T cells sorted from blood, taken in a trial of the OX40 agonist ivuxolimab. Here the CDR3 DNA reads TGTGCCAGCAGCCCGTTTAGCGGATTCCAAGAGACCCAGTACTTC. It translates to CASSPFSGFQETQYF.